This T cell receptor (beta chain) was captured by sequencing in a study of OX40 agonist ivuxolimab in advanced cancers. In the study overall: Antecedent anti-PD-1, anti-PD-L1 or anti-CTLA-4 therapy was permissible, with about 40% having received some. Three patients, one with hepatocellular carcinoma and two with cutaneous melanoma, responded partially. Regarding the study as a whole: The antigens recognized by the expanded peripheral T cells, that is their antigen specificity, were not determined.

The CDR3 loop spans 17 amino acids. J lost 6 bases, V lost 3 bases, and 10 bases had no gene match. Germline V gene sequence: CDR1 LNHDA, CDR2 SQIVND (reference sequence). Data came from immunoSEQ multiplex PCR; TCRdb stores just in-frame clones and leaves some out. The table includes around 100,000 clones, around 93% detected once. Patients with a history of autoimmune disease or on systemic immunosuppression were excluded. As concerns this clone: The antigen remains undetermined.

J is TRBJ2-2 and V is TRBV19; 10 bases fit TRBD2. The receptor was derived from an adult with an advanced solid tumor such as melanoma, head and neck, liver or kidney cancer. The sequencing here drew on CD4+ or CD8+ T cells sorted from blood, taken in a trial of the OX40 agonist ivuxolimab. Here the CDR3 DNA reads TGTGCCAGTAGTATGCTAGCGGGAGTTTCCTTTCCCGGGGAGCTGTTTTTT. It encodes CASSMLAGVSFPGELFF.